A single sample gave rise to the 3 T cell receptor beta chains below, sequenced in a study of blood T cell repertoires in COVID-19. Produced via immunoSEQ multiplex PCR; TCRdb's table is partial and in-frame only. The repertoire consists of just over 300,000 clones, with approximately 86% occurring once and the leading ten covering roughly 2.1%. What was sequenced was peripheral blood. These receptors came from a man aged 18 to 29 with active or convalescent COVID-19.

The rearrangement links TRBV4-2 to TRBJ2-7; TRBD2 matches 10 bases. The V gene end was trimmed by 4 bases and the J gene end by 0 bases; junction bases not matched to a gene: 6. Germline V gene sequence: CDR1 LGHNA, CDR2 YNFKEQ. This CDR3 spans 16 amino acids. CDR3 in DNA: TGTGCCAGCAGCCCCGGACTAGCGGAGAGCTCCTACGAGCAGTACTTC. Its translation: CASSPGLAESSYEQYF.

The chain uses TRBV15 and TRBJ2-7; D unclear. The ends were cut back, 0 bases at V and 0 bases at J, with 12 bases in the middle. Germline V lookup: CDR1 LNHNV, CDR2 YYDKDF (reference sequence). This CDR3 region has 16 residues. Here the CDR3 reads CATSRDLTESSYEQYF. The CDR3 nucleotides are TGTGCCACCAGCAGAGATCTAACGGAGTCCTCCTACGAGCAGTACTTC.

The chain recombines TRBV25-1 with TRBJ1-1; 7 bases are shared with TRBD1. With V trimmed by 8 bases and J by 4 bases, 4 bases remained unmatched. The CDR3 totals 12 residues. The germline CDR1 and CDR2 sequences are MGHDK and SYGVNS. The CDR3, as DNA: TGTGCCAGCCGCGCAGGGGGCACTGAAGCTTTCTTT. This translates into CASRAGGTEAFF.